These T cell receptor beta chains were read from a single sample in a study of CD8+ T cells in alopecia areata. The protocol was immunoSEQ multiplex PCR, while the TCRdb copy is restricted to in-frame clones and leaves out a portion. Of some 170,000 clones in the sample, about 67% were seen once. The sequencing used CD8+ T cells sorted from blood, collected at week 0. Receptors originate from a human donor with alopecia areata. Each CDR3 is given with its conserved first and last residue. Fields, in order: J gene, V gene, D gene, CDR3 protein. A D gene is named only where the DNA matches it firmly.

>TRBJ1-5|TRBV14|-
CASSQGGQPQHF
>TRBJ2-1|TRBV7-6|-
CASSFGGYNEQFF
>TRBJ2-4|TRBV13|-
CASSLRTENIQYF
>TRBJ2-5|TRBV14|TRBD2
CASSQVRSGGYQETQYF
>TRBJ1-2|TRBV6-1|TRBD1
CASSERPRDRGHQGYTF
>TRBJ1-1|TRBV7-9|-
CASSSGLNTEAFF
>TRBJ1-1|TRBV9|TRBD1
CASSARTGNTEAFF
>TRBJ2-3|TRBV4-1|-
CASSQGDSGDSDTQYF
>TRBJ1-5|TRBV19|-
CASSVSGDGNQPQHF
>TRBJ2-1|TRBV6-5|-
CASSYSGGGAEQFF
>TRBJ1-1|TRBV19|-
CASNGAENTEAFF
>TRBJ2-7|TRBV5-4|-
CASSLASAGYEQYF
>TRBJ2-7|TRBV10-3|-
CAISESHEQYF
>TRBJ1-2|TRBV5-1|-
CASSYPGRDYNYGYTF
>TRBJ2-3|TRBV30|TRBD2
CAWSQGLAGHTDTQYF
>TRBJ2-5|TRBV30|-
CAWTQGRGQETQYF
>TRBJ2-7|TRBV4-1|-
CASSQVLGSTYEQYF
>TRBJ1-6|TRBV5-1|TRBD1
CASSLGTGSYNSPLHF
>TRBJ2-1|TRBV19|-
CASSITGRPRNEQFF
>TRBJ1-1|TRBV29-1|-
CSVEGGNSRNTEAFF
>TRBJ1-1|TRBV29-1|-
CSVEEGPDTEAFF